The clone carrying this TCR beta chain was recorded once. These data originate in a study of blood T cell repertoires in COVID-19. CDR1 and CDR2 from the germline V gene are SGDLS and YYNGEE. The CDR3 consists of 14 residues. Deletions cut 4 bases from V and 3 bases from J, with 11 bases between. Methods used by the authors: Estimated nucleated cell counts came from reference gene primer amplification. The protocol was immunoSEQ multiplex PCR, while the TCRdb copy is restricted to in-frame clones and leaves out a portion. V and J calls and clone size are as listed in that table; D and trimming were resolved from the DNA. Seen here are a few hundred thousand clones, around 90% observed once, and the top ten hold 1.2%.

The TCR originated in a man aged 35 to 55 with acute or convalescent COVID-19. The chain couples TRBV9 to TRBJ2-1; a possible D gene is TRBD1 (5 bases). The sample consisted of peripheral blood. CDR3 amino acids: CASSQGVSYNEQFF. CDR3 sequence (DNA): TGTGCCAGCAGCCAAGGGGTTAGCTACAATGAGCAGTTCTTC.